This is a list of T cell receptor beta chains from one sample in a study of Ad26.COV2.S vaccination and SARS-CoV-2 variants. Sequencing was performed with immunoSEQ multiplex PCR; in TCRdb, only in-frame clones are kept and a portion is missing. The sample includes around 400,000 clones, 83% seen only once; the top ten take nearly 7.5%. Sequenced material: peripheral blood, taken in a trial of Ad26.COV2.S vaccine versus placebo. These receptors originate from a person aged 18 to 65 who received the Ad26.COV2.S COVID-19 vaccine or a placebo. Each CDR3 is given with its conserved first and last residue. D genes are given only for firm matches. Clone size is shown for a subset of rows, as once, few, many or a class of expanded clone.

abundance,j_gene,d_gene,v_gene,CDR3aa,CDR3nt
-,TRBJ1-6,-,TRBV19,CASRERVGVYNSPLHF,TGTGCCAGTCGAGAAAGGGTCGGTGTGTATAATTCACCCCTCCACTTT
-,TRBJ1-4,TRBD1,TRBV4-1,CASSQDPRGQGQNEKLFF,TGCGCCAGCAGCCAAGATCCTCGGGGACAGGGACAAAATGAAAAACTGTTTTTT
few,TRBJ1-5,-,TRBV2,CASRQQRDNQPQHF,TGTGCCAGCAGGCAACAAAGAGATAATCAGCCCCAGCATTTT
-,TRBJ2-3,-,TRBV2,CASSLGQHGSQYF,TGTGCCAGCAGCTTGGGTCAGCACGGGTCGCAGTATTTT
-,TRBJ1-1,-,TRBV2,CASSEDWGAHKAFF,TGTGCCAGCAGTGAAGATTGGGGGGCCCATAAAGCTTTCTTT
-,TRBJ1-2,-,TRBV10-2,CASIDPQTENGYTF,TGCGCCAGCATTGACCCTCAGACCGAAAATGGCTACACCTTC
-,TRBJ2-1,-,TRBV5-4,CASSDQTYNEQFF,TGTGCCAGCAGCGACCAGACCTACAATGAGCAGTTCTTC
-,TRBJ2-7,-,TRBV12-3/TRBV12-4,CASSLVQDYEQYF,TGTGCCAGCAGTTTGGTCCAAGACTACGAGCAGTACTTC
once,TRBJ1-1,-,TRBV10-3,CAITKGPTDTEAFF,TGTGCCATCACCAAGGGACCCACGGACACTGAAGCTTTCTTT
-,TRBJ2-3,TRBD2,TRBV7-6,CASSLFVTAGLWDTQYF,TGTGCCAGCAGCTTATTCGTTACAGCGGGGCTTTGGGATACGCAGTATTTT
-,TRBJ2-3,-,TRBV6-2/TRBV6-3,CASSYSRGRGDTQYF,TGTGCCAGCAGTTACTCGAGGGGCCGGGGAGATACGCAGTATTTT
-,TRBJ1-6,-,TRBV13,CASSLDETGSPLHF,TGTGCCAGCAGCTTAGACGAGACGGGTTCACCCCTCCACTTT
-,TRBJ1-2,TRBD1,TRBV6-6,CASSATGGDYGYTF,TGTGCCAGCAGCGCGACAGGGGGCGACTATGGCTACACCTTC
-,TRBJ1-5,-,TRBV6-2/TRBV6-3,CASSYMGREDQPQHF,TGTGCCAGCAGTTACATGGGCAGGGAAGATCAGCCCCAGCATTTT
-,TRBJ1-1,-,TRBV5-1,CASSFAAWTDGTEAFF,TGCGCCAGCAGCTTTGCGGCCTGGACAGACGGCACTGAAGCTTTCTTT
-,TRBJ2-1,-,TRBV11-2,CASSPFRGGPNEQFF,TGTGCCAGCAGCCCCTTCAGAGGAGGGCCAAATGAGCAGTTCTTC
-,TRBJ2-6,-,TRBV19,CASSIFWTGTPGVLTF,TGTGCCAGTAGTATATTTTGGACCGGGACCCCTGGCGTCCTGACTTTC
-,TRBJ2-7,-,TRBV7-9,CASSLSGKTYEQYF,TGTGCCAGCAGCTTATCGGGCAAAACCTACGAGCAGTACTTC
-,TRBJ2-7,-,TRBV18,CASSPRLEGYEQYF,TGTGCCAGCTCACCACGATTGGAGGGCTACGAGCAGTACTTC
-,TRBJ2-1,-,TRBV7-2,CASSLAGTPYNEQFF,TGTGCCAGCAGCTTAGCTGGGACACCCTACAATGAGCAGTTCTTC
-,TRBJ2-7,-,TRBV29-1,CSVEDHGRAYEQYF,TGCAGCGTTGAAGATCACGGCAGAGCCTACGAGCAGTACTTC
once,TRBJ2-7,TRBD1,TRBV5-1,CASSLYRGPSYEQYF,TGCGCCAGCAGCTTGTACAGGGGCCCGTCCTACGAGCAGTACTTC
-,TRBJ2-3,-,TRBV25-1,CASSEDSLWADTQYF,TGTGCCAGCAGTGAAGACTCACTTTGGGCAGATACGCAGTATTTT
-,TRBJ1-5,-,TRBV6-5,CASSSRANQPQHF,TGTGCCAGCAGTTCCAGGGCAAATCAGCCCCAGCATTTT
-,TRBJ2-7,-,TRBV11-2,CASRQPGKRLSEQYF,TGTGCCAGCAGACAACCGGGAAAGCGGCTTTCTGAGCAGTACTTC
few,TRBJ2-5,TRBD2,TRBV4-1,CASSITGTSYETQYF,TGCGCCAGCAGCATAACCGGGACTAGCTATGAGACCCAGTACTTC
-,TRBJ1-5,TRBD1,TRBV19,CASRAGQAGNQPQHF,TGTGCCAGTAGAGCGGGACAGGCCGGGAATCAGCCCCAGCATTTT
once,TRBJ2-3,-,TRBV25-1,CASRGGTQYF,TGTGCCAGCAGGGGGGGTACGCAGTATTTT